This T cell receptor (beta chain) originates from a study of shared clonotypes between healthy human individuals. Across the study: Serving as donors were two women and a few men, whose ages spanned 18 to 49. General study points: All-four-donor shared clonotypes had higher generation probabilities than non-shared clonotypes did. Among donors, the sharing of clonotypes was expected to be influenced by sequencing depth.

Within Nashville, Tennessee resided all donors, each a Caucasian adult. The protocol was immunoSEQ multiplex PCR, while the TCRdb copy is restricted to in-frame clones and leaves out a portion. The repertoire holds some 2.4 million clones, with 80% to 95% as singletons. J lost 4 bases, V lost 6 bases, and 7 bases had no gene match. The CDR3 has 14 residues. The germline V gene has CDR1 SGHTA and CDR2 FQGNSA. This clone was counted a single time. Antigen: not known. The sample comprised naive CD4+ T cells from PBMCs. Subset meaning: CD45RA+ positively selected. The chain recombines TRBV7-2 with TRBJ2-5; 8 bases are a match to TRBD1. This TCR derives from a man aged 18 to 29 in good health. Some clones in this sample may be carry-over from other donors' samples. The CDR3 here is CASRPDRGPETQYF. As DNA, the CDR3 is TGTGCCAGCAGACCTGACAGGGGTCCAGAGACCCAGTACTTC.